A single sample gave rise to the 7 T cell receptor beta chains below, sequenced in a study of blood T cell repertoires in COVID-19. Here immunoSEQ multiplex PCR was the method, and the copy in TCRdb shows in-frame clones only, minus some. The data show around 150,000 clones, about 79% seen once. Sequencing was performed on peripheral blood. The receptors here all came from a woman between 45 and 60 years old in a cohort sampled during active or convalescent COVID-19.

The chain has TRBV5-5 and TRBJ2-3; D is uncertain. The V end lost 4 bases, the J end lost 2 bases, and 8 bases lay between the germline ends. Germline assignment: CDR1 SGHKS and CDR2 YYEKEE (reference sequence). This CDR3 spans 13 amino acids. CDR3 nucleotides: TGTGCCAGCAGCATTAGCATCACAGATACGCAGTATTTT. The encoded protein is CASSISITDTQYF.

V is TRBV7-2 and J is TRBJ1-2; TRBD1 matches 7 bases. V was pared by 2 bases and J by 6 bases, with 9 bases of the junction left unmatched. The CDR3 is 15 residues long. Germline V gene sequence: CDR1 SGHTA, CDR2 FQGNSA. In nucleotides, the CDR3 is TGTGCCAGCAGCTTAAAGGGGGCGTTTCTCGATGGCTACACCTTC. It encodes CASSLKGAFLDGYTF.

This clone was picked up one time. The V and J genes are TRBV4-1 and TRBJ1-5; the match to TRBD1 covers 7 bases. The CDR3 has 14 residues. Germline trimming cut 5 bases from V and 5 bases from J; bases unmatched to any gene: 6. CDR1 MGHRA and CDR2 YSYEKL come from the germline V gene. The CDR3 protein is CASSEAQGDQPQHF. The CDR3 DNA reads TGCGCCAGCAGCGAGGCCCAGGGGGATCAGCCCCAGCATTTT.

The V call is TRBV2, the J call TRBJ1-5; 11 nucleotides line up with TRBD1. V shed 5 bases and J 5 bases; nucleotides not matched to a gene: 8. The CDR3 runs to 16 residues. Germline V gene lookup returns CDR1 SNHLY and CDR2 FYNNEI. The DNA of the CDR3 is TGTGCCAGCAGTCTAAGGACAGGGGGCGCGGATCAGCCCCAGCATTTT. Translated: CASSLRTGGADQPQHF.

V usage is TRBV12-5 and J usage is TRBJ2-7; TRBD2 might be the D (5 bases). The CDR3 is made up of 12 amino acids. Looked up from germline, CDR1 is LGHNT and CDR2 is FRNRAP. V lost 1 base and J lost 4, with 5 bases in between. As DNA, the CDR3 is TGTGCTAGTGGTTTGGGGAGGTACGAGCAGTACTTC. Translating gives CASGLGRYEQYF.

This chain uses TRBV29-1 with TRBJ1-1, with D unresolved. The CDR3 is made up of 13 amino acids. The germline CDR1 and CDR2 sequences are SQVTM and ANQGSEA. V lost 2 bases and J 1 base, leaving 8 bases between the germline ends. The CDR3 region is CSVERAANTEAFF. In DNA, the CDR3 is TGCAGCGTTGAAAGAGCGGCGAACACTGAAGCTTTCTTT.

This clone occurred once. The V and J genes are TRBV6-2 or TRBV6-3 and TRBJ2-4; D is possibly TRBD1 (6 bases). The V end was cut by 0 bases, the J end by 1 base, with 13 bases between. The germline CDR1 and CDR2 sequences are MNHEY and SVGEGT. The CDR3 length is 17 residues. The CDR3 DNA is TGTGCCAGCAGTTACTCGATCAGCCAGGGGGCCAAAAACATTCAGTACTTC. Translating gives CASSYSISQGAKNIQYF.